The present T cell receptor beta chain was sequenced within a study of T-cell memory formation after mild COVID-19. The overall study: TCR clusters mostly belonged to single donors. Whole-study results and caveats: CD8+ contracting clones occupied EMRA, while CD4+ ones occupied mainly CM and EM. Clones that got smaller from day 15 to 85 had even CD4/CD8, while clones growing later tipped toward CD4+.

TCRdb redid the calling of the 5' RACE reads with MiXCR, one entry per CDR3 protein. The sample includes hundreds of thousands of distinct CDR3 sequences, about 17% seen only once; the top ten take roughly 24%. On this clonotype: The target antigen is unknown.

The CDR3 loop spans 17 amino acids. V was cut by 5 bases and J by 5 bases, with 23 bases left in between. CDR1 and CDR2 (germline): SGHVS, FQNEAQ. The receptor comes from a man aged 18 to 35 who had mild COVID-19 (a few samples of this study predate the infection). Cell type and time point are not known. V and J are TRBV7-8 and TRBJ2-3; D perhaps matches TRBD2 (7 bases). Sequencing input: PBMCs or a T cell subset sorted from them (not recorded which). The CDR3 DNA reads TGTGCCAGCAGCCCCTGGCAGGGTGCGGGGGCGGGAGATACGCAGTATTTT. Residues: CASSPWQGAGAGDTQYF.